This T cell receptor beta chain comes out of a study of human T cells and chemical hapten exposure. The library labeled individual cDNA molecules by adding unique molecular identifiers to them. In the original processing: Per sample, the median was around 100,000 TCRs, with values from roughly 23,000 to 700,000. Each CDR3 protein is one row after TCRdb ran MiXCR on the RACE reads. The V and J calls, along with clone size, are taken from TCRdb and not from the paper's own processing. The sample gives about 71,000 distinct CDR3 sequences, 11% of which show up once; approximately 1.5% is in the top ten. Sample time point: patch test 3, about 24 weeks after DPC sensitization. The treatment is: therapeutic diphenylcyclopropenone sensitization with weekly scalp DPC. This TCR came from a woman between 50 and 59 years old with alopecia areata. Some clones in this sample may be carry-over from other donors' samples. Sequenced here: whole blood, sampled in connection with sensitization to the hapten diphenylcyclopropenone (DPC).

CDR3 sequence: CSARDRGTGALDGYTF. DNA for the CDR3: TGCAGTGCCAGGGACAGGGGGACAGGAGCGCTTGATGGCTACACCTTC. This sequence joins TRBV20-1 and TRBJ1-2, with TRBD1 identical over 11 bases. CDR1 is DFQATT, CDR2 SNEGSKA, per germline (reference sequence). This CDR3 contains 16 residues. J gave up 6 bases and V 6 bases, and 15 bases lay outside the gene matches.